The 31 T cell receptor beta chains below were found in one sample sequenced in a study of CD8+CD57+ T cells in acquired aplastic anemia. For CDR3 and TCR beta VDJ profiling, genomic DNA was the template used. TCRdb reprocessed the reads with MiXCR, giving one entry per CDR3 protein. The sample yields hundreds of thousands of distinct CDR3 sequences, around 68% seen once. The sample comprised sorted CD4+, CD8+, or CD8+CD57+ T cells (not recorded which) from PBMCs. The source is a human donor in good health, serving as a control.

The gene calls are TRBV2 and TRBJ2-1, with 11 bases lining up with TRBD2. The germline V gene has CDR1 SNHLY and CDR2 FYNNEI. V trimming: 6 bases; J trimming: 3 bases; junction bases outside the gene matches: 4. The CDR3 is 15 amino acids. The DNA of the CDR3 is TGTGCCAGCAGACAACTAGCGGGGGTCTACAATGAGCAGTTCTTC. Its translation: CASRQLAGVYNEQFF.

The CDR3 DNA reads as TGTGCCAGCAGCCAAGGAGGGGAGGGTGAAAAACTGTTTTTT. Translated, it gives CASSQGGEGEKLFF. This chain uses TRBV14 with TRBJ1-4; TRBD1 might be the D (5 bases). The CDR3 length is 14 residues. Germline V CDR1 and CDR2: SGHDN, FVKESK. Between the trimmed V and J ends, which lost 1 base and 7 bases, there was a span of 10 bases.

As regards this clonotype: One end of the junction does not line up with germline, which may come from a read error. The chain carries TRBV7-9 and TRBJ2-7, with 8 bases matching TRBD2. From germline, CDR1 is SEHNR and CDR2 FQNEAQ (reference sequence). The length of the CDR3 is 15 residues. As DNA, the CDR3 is TGCGCCAGCAGCTCAACGGGAGGGCTCACCTGGGAGCCGTACTTC. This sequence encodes CASSSTGGLTWEPYF.

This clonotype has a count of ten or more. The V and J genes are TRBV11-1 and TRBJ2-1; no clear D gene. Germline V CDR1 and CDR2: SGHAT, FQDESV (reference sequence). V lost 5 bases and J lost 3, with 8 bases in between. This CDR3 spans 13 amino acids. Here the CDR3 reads CASSKMGYNEQFF. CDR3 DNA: TGTGCCAGCAGCAAAATGGGCTACAATGAGCAGTTCTTC. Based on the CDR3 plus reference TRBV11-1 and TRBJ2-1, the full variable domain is EAEVAQSPRYKITEKSQAVAFWCDPISGHATLYWYRQILGQGPELLVQFQDESVVDDSQLPKDRFSAERLKGVDSTLKIQPAELGDSAMYLCASSKMGYNEQFFGPGTRLTVL.

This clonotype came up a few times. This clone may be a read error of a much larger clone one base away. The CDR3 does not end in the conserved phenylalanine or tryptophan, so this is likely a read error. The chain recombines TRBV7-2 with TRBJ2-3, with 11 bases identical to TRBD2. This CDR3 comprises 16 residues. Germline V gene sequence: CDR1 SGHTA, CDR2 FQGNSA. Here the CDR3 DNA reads TGCGCCAGCAGCTTCACGACTAGCGGGGGCACAGATACGCAGTATCTT. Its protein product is CASSFTTSGGTDTQYL.

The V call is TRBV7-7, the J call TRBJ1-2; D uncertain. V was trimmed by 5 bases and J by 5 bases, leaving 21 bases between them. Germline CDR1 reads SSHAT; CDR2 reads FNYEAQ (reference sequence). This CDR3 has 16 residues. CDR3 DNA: TGTGCCAGCAGCCTAGAGCAGAGGGCATTAGGTTATGGCTACACCTTC. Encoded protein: CASSLEQRALGYGYTF.

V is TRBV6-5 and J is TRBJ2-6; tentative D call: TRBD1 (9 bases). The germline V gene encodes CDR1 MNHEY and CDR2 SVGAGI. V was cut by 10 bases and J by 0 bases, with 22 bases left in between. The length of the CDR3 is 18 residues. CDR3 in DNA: TGTGCCACCAGGGTAGCGGGACAGGGATTCTCTGGGGCCAACGTCCTGACTTTC. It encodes CATRVAGQGFSGANVLTF.

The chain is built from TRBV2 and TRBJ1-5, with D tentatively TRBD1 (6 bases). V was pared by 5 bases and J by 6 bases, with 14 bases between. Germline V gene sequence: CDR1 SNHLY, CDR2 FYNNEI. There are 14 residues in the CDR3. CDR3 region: CASSSGDMGQPQHF. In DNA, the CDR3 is TGTGCCAGCAGTTCAGGGGATATGGGTCAGCCCCAGCATTTT.

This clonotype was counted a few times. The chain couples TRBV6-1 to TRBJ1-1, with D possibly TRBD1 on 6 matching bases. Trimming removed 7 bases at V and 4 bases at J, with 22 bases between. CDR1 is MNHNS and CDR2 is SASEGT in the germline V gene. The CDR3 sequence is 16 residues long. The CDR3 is CASTLDGGQWSTEAFF. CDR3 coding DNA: TGTGCCAGCACTCTAGACGGGGGGCAGTGGAGCACTGAAGCTTTCTTT.

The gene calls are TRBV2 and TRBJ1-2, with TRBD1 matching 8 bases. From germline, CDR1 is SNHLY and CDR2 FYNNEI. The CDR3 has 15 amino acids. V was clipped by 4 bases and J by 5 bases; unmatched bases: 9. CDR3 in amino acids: CASSGQGARLYGYTF. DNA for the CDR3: TGTGCCAGCAGTGGGCAGGGGGCGCGGTTGTATGGCTACACCTTC. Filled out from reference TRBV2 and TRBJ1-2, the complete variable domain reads EPEVTQTPSHQVTQMGQEVILRCVPISNHLYFYWYRQILGQKVEFLVSFYNNEISEKSEIFDDQFSVERPDGSNFTLKIRSTKLEDSAMYFCASSGQGARLYGYTFGSGTRLTVV.

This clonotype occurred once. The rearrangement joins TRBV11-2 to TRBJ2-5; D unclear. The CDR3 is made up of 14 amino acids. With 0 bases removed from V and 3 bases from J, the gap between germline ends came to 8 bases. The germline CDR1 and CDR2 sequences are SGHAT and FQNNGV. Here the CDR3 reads CASSLDRSEETQYF. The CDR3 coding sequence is TGTGCCAGCAGCTTAGACCGATCGGAAGAGACCCAGTACTTC.

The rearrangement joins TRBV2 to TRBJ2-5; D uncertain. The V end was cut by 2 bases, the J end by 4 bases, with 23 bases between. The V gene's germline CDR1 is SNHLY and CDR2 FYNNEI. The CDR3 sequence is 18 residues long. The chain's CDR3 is CASSELDVNVRKRETQYF. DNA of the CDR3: TGTGCCAGCAGTGAATTGGACGTGAATGTACGGAAAAGAGAGACCCAGTACTTC.

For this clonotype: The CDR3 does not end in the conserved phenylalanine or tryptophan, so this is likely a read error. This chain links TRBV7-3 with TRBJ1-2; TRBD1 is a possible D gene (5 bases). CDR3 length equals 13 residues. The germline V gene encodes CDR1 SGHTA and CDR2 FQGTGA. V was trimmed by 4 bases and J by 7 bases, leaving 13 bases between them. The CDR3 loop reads CASSSQAGAGYTY. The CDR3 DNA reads TGTGCCAGCAGCTCACAGGCTGGCGCTGGCTACACCTAC.

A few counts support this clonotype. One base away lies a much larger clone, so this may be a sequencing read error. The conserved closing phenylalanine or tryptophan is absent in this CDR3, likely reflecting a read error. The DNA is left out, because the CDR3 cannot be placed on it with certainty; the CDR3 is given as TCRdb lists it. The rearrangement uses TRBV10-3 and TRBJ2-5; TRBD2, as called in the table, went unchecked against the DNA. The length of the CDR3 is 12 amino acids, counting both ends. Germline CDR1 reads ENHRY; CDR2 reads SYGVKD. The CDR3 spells CASSLGGLAEHS.

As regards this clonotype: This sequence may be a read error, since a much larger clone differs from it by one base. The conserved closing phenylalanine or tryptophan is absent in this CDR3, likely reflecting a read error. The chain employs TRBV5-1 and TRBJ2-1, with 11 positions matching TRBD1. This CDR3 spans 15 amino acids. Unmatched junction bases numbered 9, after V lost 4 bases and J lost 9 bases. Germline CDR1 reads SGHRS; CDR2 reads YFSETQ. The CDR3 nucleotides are TGCGCCAGCAGCCAGACCGGACAGGGGGCCATTGAGCAGTTCCTC. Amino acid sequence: CASSQTGQGAIEQFL.

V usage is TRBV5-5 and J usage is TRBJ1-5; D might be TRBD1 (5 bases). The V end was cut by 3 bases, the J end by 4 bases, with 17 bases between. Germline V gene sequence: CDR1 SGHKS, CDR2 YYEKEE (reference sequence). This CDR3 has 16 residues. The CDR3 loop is CASSSYGSGGNQPQHF. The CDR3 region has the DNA TGTGCCAGCAGCTCATACGGTTCGGGGGGTAATCAGCCCCAGCATTTT.

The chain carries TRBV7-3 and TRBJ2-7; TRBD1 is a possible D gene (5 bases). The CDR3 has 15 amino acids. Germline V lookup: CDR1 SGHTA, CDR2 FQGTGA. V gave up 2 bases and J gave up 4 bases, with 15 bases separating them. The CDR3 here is CASSLAGRAQYEQYF. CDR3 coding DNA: TGTGCCAGCAGCTTAGCCGGCAGGGCCCAATACGAGCAGTACTTC.

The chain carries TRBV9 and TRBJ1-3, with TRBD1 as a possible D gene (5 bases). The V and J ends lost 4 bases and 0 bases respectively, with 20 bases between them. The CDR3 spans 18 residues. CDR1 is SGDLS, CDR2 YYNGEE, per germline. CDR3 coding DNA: TGTGCCAGCAGCTTATCGCCCAGGGAGGGGATCTCTGGAAACACCATATATTTT. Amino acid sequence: CASSLSPREGISGNTIYF. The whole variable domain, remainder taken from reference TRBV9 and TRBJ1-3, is DSGVTQTPKHLITATGQRVTLRCSPRSGDLSVYWYQQSLDQGLQFLIQYYNGEERAKGNILERFSAQQFPDLHSELNLSSLELGDSALYFCASSLSPREGISGNTIYFGEGSWLTVV.

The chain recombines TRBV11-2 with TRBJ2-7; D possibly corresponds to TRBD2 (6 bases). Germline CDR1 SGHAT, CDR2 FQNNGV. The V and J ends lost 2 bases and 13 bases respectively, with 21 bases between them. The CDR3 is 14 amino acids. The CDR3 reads CASSLQSRDSLHYF. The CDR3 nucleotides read TGTGCCAGCAGCTTACAGTCCCGGGACTCTCTTCATTACTTC.

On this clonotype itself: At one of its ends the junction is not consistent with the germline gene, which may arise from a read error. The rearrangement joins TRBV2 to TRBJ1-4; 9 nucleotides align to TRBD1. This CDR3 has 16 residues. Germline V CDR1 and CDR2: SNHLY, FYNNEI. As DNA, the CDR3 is TGTACCAGCAGTGCGAGCGCCGGGACAGGGCATGAAAAACTGTTTTTT. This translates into CTSSASAGTGHEKLFF.

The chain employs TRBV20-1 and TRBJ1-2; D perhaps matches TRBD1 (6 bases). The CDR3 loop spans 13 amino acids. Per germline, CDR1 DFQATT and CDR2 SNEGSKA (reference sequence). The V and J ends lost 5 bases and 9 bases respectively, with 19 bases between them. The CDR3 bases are TGCAGTGCTCACAACGATAGGGGGGGTCGCTACACCTTC. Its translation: CSAHNDRGGRYTF.

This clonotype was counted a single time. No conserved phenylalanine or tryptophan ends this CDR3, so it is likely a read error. The CDR3 DNA reads as TGTGCCAGTAGCCCTAACAGGGAGGAAGGCTACACCACC. Protein sequence: CASSPNREEGYTT. The chain recombines TRBV19 with TRBJ1-2; TRBD1 is a possible D gene (6 bases). Germline-derived CDR1 and CDR2 are LNHDA and SQIVND (reference sequence). Trimming pared 6 bases from V and 8 bases from J, leaving 16 bases between. The CDR3 length is 13 residues.

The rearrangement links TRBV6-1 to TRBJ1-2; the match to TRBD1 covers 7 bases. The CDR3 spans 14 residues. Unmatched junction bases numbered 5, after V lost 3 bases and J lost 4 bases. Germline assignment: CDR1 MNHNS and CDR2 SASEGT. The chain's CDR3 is CASSEPGGSYGYTF. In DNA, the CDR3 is TGTGCCAGCAGTGAGCCAGGGGGTTCCTATGGCTACACCTTC.

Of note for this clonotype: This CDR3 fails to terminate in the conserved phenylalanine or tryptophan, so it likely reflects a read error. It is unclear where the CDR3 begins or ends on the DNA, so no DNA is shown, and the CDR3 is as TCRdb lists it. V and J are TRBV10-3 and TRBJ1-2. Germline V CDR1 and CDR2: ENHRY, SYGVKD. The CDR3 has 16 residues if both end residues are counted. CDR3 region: CAISESIVAVKDGHTH.

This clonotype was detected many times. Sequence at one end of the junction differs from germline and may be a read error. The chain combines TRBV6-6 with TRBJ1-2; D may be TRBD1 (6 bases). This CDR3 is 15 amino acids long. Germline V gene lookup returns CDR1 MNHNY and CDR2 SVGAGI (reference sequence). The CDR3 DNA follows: TGTGCCAGCAGTCACTCGGGGACACGGACTAATGACTACACCTTC. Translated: CASSHSGTRTNDYTF.

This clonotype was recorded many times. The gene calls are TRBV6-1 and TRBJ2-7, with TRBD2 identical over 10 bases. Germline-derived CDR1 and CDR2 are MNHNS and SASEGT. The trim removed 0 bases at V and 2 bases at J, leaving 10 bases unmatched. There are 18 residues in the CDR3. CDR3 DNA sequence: TGTGCCAGCAGTGAAGCTCTACGGGGAGCGGGGGGGACCTACGAGCAGTACTTC. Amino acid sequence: CASSEALRGAGGTYEQYF.

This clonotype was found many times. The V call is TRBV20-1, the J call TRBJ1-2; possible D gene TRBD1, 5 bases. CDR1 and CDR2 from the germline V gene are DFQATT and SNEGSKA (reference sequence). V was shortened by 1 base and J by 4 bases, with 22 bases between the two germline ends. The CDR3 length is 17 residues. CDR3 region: CSARGGGNRSTTYGYTF. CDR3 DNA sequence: TGCAGTGCTAGAGGTGGGGGTAACAGATCGACAACCTATGGCTACACCTTC.

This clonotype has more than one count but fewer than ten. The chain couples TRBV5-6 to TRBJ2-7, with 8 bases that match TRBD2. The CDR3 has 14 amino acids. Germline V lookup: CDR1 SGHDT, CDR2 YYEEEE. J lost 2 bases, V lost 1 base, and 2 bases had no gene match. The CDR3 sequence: CASSLTGGAYEQYF. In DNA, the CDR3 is TGTGCCAGCAGCTTGACCGGGGGGGCCTACGAGCAGTACTTC.

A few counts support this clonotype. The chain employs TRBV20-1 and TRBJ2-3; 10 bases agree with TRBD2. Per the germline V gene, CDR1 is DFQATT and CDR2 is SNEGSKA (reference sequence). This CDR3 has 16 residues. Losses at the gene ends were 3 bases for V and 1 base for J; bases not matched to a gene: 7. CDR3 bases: TGCAGTGCTAGGGGGAGGACTAGCGGTCGCACAGATACGCAGTATTTT. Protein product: CSARGRTSGRTDTQYF.

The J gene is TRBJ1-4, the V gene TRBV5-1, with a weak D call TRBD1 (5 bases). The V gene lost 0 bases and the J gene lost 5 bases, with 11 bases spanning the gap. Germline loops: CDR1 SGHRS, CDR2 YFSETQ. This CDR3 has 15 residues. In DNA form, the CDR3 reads TGCGCCAGCAGCTTGGAGGCAGGGATCAATGAAAAACTGTTTTTT. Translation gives CASSLEAGINEKLFF. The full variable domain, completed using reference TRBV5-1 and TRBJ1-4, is KAGVTQTPRYLIKTRGQQVTLSCSPISGHRSVSWYQQTPGQGLQFLFEYFSETQRNKGNFPGRFSGRQFSNSRSEMNVSTLELGDSALYLCASSLEAGINEKLFFGSGTQLSVL.

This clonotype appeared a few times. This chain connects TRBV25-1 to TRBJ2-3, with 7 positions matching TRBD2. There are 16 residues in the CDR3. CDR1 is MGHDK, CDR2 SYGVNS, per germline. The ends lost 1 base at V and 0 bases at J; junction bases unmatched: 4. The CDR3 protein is CASSESGGWSTDTQYF. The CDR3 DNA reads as TGTGCCAGCAGTGAATCGGGGGGATGGAGCACAGATACGCAGTATTTT.